This T cell receptor (beta chain) came from a study of blood T cell repertoires in COVID-19 (dated by TCRdb to about 2020). About the investigation overall: Samples from collaborators originated in the United States, Italy and Spain and spanned both the acute and convalescent phases of COVID-19. Where HLA class I and class II types were available, the types were taken from metadata supplied by the sample provider, not from assay-based typing. The sample metadata nearly always contained a de-identified subject ID, COVID-19 status, age in years and sex. Subjects who had been exposed to COVID-19, were actively infected with it, or had recovered from it provided the deeply sampled blood TCRbeta repertoires that made up the dataset. The samples were drawn from two sources: the first 160 participants of the ongoing ImmuneRACE study, and 1,200 or so subjects contributed by 6 global collaborators. A freely available public database, intended as a resource for researchers studying the immune response to SARS-CoV-2, is where the repertoires were released. The material from the prospective study consisted of cDNA or gDNA derived from T cells, B-cell-depleted T cells, or PBMCs.

Notes on this clone: Its target antigen remains unknown. Base qualities are not recorded, but no much larger clone differs from it by a single base.

The germline ends are 15 bases apart after V is trimmed by 3 bases and J by 2 bases. The CDR1 and CDR2 encoded by the germline V gene are SGHDN and FVKESK. From cysteine to phenylalanine, the CDR3 is 16 amino acids long. Of all the DNA, just the CDR3 is kept, 48 bases in frame from base 1. Each collaborating institution followed its own protocols to collect whole blood in K2EDTA tubes. For TCRbeta analysis, collaborators shipped samples in one of three forms: frozen whole blood, isolated PBMCs, or DNA extracted from either of those sample types. Broader findings and caveats from the paper: The quantity of clinical and demographic metadata differed by source and by participant and was supplied without curation.

TCRbeta CDR3 regions were amplified from genomic DNA by means of the immunoSEQ Assay, a bias-controlled multiplex PCR. Under the source paper's analysis protocol: The number of nucleated cells in each sample was estimated from the amplification of reference gene primers within the assay. To quantify the absolute abundance of each unique TCRbeta CDR3 rearrangement, sequence reads were collapsed and filtered. For each sample, productive Simpson clonality was calculated by taking the square root of Simpson's diversity index across productive rearrangements. TCRdb retrieved this table from immuneACCESS and kept in-frame rearrangements only. Not all clones are present; in checked studies, unresolved V genes account for under half, and no reason is known for the remainder. The V and J calls and clone size are taken from that table; D and trimming were inferred from the DNA. Across this sample there are around 82,000 clones, with about 93% seen only once. The ten largest make up 6.5% to 8.5% of the sample.

This clonotype originated in a human donor in a cohort sampled during active COVID-19. Sequencing was carried out using peripheral blood. The chain couples TRBV14 to TRBJ2-3; confidence is insufficient to name the D gene. The CDR3 protein: CASSHSARAYTDTQYF. The DNA is TGTGCCAGCAGCCATTCCGCGAGAGCCTACACAGATACGCAGTATTTT.